In its sample, the clone carrying this T cell receptor beta chain was seen once. How the authors handled the data: Quantification of nucleated cells was approximated via reference gene primer amplification. TCRdb keeps only in-frame clones here, not all; method: immunoSEQ multiplex PCR. V and J calls plus clone size are reproduced from that table; the DNA served to infer D and trimming. This sample has 150,000 to 200,000 clones; approximately 86% occur once, and the top ten carry approximately 8%. This entry comes from a study of blood T cell repertoires in COVID-19. Trimming took off 2 bases at V and 0 bases at J, with 11 bases between the two ends. There are 16 residues in the CDR3. CDR1 and CDR2 (germline): MRHNA, SNTAGT.

V and J are TRBV6-4 and TRBJ1-5; no firm D call. The sequenced sample was peripheral blood. This TCR was recovered from a man aged 55 to 69 with acute or convalescent COVID-19. CDR3 residues: CASSDDGVNSNQPQHF. The CDR3 region has the DNA TGTGCCAGCAGTGACGACGGAGTGAATAGCAATCAGCCCCAGCATTTT.